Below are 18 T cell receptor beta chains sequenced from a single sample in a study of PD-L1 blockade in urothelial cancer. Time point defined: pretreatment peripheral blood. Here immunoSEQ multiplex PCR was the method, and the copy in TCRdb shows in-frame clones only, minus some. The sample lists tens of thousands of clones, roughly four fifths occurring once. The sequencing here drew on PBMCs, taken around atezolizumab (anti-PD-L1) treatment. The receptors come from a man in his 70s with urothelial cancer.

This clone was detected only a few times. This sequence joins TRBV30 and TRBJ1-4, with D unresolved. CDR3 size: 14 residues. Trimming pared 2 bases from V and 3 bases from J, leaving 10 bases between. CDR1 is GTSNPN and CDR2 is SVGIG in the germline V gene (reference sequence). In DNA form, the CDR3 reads TGTGCCTGGAGTAGGTCCCAGGCTAATGAAAAACTGTTTTTT. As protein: CAWSRSQANEKLFF.

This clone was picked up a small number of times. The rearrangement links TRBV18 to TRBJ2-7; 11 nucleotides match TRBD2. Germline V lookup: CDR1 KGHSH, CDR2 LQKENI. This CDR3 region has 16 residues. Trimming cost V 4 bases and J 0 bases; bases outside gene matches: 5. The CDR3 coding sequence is TGTGCCAGCTCACAAAGACTAGCGGGACGCTCCTACGAGCAGTACTTC. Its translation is CASSQRLAGRSYEQYF.

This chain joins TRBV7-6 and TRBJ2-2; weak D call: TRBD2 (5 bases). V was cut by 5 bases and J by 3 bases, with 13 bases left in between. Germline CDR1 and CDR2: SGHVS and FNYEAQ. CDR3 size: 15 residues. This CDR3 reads CASSRSGPYTGELFF. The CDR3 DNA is TGTGCCAGCAGCCGGAGCGGACCCTACACCGGGGAGCTGTTTTTT.

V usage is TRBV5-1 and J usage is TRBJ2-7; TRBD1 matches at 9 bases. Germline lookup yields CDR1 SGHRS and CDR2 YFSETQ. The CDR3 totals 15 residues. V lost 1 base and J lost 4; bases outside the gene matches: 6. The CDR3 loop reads CASSLNGQGSYEQYF. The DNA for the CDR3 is TGCGCCAGCAGCTTGAACGGACAGGGGTCTTACGAGCAGTACTTC.

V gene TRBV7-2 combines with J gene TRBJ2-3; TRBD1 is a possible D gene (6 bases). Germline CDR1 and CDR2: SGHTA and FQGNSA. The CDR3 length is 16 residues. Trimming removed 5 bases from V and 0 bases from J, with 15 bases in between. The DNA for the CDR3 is TGTGCCAGCAGCCCCTCGGGACAATCTAGCACAGATACGCAGTATTTT. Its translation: CASSPSGQSSTDTQYF.

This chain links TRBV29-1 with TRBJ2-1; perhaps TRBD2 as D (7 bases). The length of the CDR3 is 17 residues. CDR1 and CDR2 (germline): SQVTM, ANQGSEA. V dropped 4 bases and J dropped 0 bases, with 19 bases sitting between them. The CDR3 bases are TGCAGCGTTGTTCTTTGGGAGGGGGGCGGCTCCTACAATGAGCAGTTCTTC. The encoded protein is CSVVLWEGGGSYNEQFF.

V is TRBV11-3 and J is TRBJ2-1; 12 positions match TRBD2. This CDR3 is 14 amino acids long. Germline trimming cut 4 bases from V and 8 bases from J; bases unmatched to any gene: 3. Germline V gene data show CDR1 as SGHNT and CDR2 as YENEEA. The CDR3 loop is CASSSGTSGHEQFF. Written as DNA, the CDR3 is TGTGCCAGCAGCTCTGGGACTAGCGGGCATGAGCAGTTCTTC.

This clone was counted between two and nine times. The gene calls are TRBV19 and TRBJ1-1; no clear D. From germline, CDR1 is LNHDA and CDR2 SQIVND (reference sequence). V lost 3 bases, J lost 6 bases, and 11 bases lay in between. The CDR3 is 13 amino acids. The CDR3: CASSMPGAPEAFF. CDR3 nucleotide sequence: TGTGCCAGTAGTATGCCGGGAGCCCCTGAAGCTTTCTTT.

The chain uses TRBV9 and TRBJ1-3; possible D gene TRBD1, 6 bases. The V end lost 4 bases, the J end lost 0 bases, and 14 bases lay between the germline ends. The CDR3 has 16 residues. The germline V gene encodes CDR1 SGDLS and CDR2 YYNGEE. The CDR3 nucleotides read TGTGCCAGCAGCCTAGGGGGGGAGAGCTCTGGAAACACCATATATTTT. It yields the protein CASSLGGESSGNTIYF.

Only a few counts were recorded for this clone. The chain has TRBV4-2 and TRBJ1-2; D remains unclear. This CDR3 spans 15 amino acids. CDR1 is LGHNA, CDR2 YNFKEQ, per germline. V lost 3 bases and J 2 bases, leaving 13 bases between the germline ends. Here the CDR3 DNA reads TGTGCCAGCAGCCAGGGAGGTCAGGCAAACTATGGCTACACCTTC. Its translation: CASSQGGQANYGYTF.

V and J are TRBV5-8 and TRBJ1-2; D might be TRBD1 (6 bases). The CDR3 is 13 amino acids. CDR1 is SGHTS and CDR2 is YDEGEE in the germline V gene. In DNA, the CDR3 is TGTGCGGACTGGACAGCGCGGAACTATGGCTACACCTTC. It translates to CADWTARNYGYTF.

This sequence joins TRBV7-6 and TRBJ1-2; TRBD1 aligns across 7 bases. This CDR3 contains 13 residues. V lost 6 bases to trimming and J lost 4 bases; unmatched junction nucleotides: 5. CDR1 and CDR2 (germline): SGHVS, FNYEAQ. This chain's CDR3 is CASSHRGLYGYTF. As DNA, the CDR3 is TGTGCCAGCAGTCATAGGGGGCTCTATGGCTACACCTTC.

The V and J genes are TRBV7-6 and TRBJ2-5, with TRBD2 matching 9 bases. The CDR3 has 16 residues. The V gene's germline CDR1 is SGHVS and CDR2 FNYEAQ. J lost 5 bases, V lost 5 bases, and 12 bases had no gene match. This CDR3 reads CASSPRVAGVGETQYF. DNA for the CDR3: TGTGCCAGCAGCCCTCGGGTAGCGGGAGTCGGGGAGACCCAGTACTTC. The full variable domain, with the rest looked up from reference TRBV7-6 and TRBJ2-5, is GAGVSQSPRYKVTKRGQDVALRCDPISGHVSLYWYRQALGQGPEFLTYFNYEAQQDKSGLPNDRFSAERPEGSISTLTIQRTEQRDSAMYRCASSPRVAGVGETQYFGPGTRLLVL.

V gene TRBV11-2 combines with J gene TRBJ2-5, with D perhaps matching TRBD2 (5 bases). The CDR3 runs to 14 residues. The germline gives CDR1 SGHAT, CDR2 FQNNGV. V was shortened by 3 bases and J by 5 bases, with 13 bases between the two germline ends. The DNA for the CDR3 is TGTGCCAGCAGCTTTGGCGGGTTAGGGGAGACCCAGTACTTC. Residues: CASSFGGLGETQYF.

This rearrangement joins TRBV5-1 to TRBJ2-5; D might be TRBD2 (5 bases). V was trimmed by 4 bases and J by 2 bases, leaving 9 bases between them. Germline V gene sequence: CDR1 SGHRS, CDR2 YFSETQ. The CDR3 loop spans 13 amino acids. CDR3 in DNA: TGCGCCAGCAGCCGAGGGATTCAAGAGACCCAGTACTTC. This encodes CASSRGIQETQYF.

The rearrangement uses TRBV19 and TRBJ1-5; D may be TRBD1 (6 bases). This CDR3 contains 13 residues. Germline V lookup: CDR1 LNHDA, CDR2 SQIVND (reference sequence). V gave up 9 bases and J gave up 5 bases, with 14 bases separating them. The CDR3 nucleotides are TGTGCCAGCCGACAGGTCGGGCATCAGCCCCAGCATTTT. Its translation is CASRQVGHQPQHF. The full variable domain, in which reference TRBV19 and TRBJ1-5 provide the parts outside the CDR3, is DGGITQSPKYLFRKEGQNVTLSCEQNLNHDAMYWYRQDPGQGLRLIYYSQIVNDFQKGDIAEGYSVSREKKESFPLTVTSAQKNPTAFYLCASRQVGHQPQHFGDGTRLSIL.

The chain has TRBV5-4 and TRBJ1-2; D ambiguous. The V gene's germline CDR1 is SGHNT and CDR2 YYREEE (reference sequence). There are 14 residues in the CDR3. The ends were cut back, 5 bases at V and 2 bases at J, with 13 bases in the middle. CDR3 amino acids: CASSSGGINYGYTF. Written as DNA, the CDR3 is TGTGCCAGCAGTTCAGGAGGAATCAACTATGGCTACACCTTC.

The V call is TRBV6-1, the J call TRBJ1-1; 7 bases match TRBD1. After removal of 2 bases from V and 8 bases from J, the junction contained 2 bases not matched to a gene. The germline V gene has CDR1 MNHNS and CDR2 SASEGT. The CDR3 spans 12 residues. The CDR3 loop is CASSELQGEAFF. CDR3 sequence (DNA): TGTGCCAGCAGTGAATTACAGGGGGAAGCTTTCTTT.